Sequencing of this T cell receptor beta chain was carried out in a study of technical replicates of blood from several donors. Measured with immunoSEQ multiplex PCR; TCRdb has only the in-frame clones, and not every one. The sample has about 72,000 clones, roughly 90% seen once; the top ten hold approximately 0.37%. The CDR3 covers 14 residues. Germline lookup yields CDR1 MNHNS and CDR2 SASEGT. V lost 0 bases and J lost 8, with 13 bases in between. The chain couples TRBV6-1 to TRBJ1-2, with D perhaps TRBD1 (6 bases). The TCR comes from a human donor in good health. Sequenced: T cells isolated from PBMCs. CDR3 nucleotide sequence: TGTGCCAGCAGTGAAGCGCCAGGGGTTCGGGGCTACACCTTC. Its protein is CASSEAPGVRGYTF.